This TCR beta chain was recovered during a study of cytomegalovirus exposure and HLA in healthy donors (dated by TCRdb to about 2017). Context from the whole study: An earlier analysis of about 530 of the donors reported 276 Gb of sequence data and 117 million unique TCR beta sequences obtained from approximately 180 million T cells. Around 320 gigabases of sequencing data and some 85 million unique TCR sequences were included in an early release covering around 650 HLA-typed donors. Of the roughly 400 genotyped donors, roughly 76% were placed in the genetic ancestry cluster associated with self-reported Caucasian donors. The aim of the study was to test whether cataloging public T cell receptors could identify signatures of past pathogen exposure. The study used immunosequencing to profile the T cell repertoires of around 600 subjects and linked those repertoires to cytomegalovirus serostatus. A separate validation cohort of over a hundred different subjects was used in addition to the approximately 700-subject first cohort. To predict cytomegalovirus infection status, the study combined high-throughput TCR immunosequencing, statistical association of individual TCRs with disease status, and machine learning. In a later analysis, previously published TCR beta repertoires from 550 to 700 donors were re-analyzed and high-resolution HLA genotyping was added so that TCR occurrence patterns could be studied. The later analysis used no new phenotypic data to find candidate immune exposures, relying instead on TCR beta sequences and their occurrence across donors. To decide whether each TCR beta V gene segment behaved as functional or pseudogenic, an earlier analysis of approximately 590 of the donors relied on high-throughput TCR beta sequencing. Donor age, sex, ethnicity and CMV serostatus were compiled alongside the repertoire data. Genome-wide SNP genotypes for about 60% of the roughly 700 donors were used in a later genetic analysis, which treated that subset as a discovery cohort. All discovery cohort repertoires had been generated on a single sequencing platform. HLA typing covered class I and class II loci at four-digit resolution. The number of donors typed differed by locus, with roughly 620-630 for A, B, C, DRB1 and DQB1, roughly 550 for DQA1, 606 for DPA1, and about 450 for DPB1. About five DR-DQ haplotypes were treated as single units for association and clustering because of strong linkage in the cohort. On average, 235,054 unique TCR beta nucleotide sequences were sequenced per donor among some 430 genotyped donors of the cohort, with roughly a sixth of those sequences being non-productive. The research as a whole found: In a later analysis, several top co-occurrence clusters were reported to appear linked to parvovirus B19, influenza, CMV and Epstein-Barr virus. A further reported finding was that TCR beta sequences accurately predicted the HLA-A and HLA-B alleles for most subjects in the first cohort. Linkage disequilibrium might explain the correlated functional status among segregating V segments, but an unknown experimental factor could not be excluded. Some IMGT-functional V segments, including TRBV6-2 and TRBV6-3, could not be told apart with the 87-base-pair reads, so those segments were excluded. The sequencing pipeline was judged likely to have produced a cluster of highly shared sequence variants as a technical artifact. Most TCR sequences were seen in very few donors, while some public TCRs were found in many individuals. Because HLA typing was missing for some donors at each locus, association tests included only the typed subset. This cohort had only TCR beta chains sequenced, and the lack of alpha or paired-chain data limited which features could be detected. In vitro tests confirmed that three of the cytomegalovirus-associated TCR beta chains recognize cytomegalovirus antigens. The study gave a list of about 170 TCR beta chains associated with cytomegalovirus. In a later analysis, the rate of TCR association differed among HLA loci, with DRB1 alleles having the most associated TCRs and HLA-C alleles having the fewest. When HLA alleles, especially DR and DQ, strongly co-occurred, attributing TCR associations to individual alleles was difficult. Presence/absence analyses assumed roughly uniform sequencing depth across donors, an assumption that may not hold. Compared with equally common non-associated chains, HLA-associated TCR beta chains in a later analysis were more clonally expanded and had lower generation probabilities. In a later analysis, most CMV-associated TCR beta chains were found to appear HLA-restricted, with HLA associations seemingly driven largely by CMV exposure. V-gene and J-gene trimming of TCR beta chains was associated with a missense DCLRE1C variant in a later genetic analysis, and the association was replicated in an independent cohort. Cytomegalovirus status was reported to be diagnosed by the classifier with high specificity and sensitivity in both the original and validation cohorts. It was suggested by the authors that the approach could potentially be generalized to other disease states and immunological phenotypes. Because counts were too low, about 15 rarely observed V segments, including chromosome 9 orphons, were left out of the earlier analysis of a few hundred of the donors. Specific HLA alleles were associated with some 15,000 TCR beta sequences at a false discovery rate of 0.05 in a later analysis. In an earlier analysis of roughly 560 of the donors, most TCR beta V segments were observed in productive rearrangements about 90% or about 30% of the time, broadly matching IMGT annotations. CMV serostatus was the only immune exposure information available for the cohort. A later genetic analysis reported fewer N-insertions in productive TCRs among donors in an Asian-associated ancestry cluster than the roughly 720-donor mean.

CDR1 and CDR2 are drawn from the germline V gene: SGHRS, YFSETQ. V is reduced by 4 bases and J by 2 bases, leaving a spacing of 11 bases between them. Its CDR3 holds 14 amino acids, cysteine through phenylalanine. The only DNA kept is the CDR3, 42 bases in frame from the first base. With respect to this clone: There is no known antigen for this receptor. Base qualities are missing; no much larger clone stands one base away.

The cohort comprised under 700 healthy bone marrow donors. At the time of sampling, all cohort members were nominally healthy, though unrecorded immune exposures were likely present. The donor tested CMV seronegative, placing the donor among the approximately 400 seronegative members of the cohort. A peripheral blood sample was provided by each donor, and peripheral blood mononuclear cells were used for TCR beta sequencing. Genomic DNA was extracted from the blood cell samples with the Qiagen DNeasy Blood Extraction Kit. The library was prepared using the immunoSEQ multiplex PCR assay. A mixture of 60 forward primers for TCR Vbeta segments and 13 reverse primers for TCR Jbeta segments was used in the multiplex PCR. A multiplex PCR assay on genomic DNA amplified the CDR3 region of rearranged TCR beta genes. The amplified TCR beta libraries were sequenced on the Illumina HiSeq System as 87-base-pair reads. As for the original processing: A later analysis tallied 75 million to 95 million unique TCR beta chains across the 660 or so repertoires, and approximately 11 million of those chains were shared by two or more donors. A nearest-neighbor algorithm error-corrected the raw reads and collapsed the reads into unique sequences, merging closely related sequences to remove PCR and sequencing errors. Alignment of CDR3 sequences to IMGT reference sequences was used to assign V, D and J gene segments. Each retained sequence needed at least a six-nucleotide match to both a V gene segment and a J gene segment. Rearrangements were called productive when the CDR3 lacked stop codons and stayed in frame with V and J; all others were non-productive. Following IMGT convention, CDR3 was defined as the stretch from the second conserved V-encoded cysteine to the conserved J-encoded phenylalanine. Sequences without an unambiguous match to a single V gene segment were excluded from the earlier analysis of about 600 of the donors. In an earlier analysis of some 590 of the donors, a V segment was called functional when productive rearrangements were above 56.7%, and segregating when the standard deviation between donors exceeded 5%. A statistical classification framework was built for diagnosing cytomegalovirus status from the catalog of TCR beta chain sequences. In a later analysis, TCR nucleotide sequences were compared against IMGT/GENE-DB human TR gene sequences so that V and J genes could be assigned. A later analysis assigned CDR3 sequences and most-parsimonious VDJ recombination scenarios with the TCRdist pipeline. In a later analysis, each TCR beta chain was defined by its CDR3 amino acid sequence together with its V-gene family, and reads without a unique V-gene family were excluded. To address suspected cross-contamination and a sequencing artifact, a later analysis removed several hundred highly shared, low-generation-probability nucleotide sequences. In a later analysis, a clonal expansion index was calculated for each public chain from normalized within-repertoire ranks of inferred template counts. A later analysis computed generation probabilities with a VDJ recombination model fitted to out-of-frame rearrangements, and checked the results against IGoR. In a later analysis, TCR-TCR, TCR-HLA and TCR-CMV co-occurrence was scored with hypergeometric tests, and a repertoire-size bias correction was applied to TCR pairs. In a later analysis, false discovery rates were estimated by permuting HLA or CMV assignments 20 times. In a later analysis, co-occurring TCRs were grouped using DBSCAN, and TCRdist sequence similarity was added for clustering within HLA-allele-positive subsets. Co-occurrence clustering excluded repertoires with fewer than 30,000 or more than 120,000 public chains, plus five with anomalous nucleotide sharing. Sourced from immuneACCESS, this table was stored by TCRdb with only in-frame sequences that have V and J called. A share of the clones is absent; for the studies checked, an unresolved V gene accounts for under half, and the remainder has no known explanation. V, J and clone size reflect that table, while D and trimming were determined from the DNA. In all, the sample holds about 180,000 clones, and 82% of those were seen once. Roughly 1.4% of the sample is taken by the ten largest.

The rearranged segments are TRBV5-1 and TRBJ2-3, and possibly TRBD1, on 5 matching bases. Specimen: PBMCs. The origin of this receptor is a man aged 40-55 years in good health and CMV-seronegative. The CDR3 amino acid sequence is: CASSPRQTTDTQYF. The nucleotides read TGCGCCAGCAGCCCACGACAGACCACAGATACGCAGTATTTT.